This T cell receptor beta chain was documented in a study of vaccination and CD4 T cells after COVID-19. Whole-study context: A positive SARS-CoV-2 nasal swab PCR result was recorded for each convalescent patient; nine were mild and one severe.

There are a few counts of this clonotype. Its antigen remains unknown. This CDR3 has 13 amino acids. Germline V gene data show CDR1 as DFQATT and CDR2 as SNEGSKA (reference sequence). V dropped 3 bases and J dropped 4; count of bases not matched to a gene: 2. The treatment here: roughly 10-day PBMC culture with coronavirus spike peptide pools or control peptides (ViraFEST assay). With the Oncomine TCR Beta short-read assay, DNA from cultured CD4+ T cells was sequenced. A single record per CDR3 protein comes from TCRdb applying MiXCR to the PCR reads. The profile shows around 5,000 distinct CDR3 sequences, around 47% of them singletons.

This clonotype was sampled from a human donor who had recovered from COVID-19. This chain connects TRBV20-1 to TRBJ2-5, with 10 bases that match TRBD2. The sample here was CD4+ T cells from blood, cultured in vitro, taken after SARS-CoV-2 vaccination. The CDR3 here is CSASPSGGETQYF. CDR3 sequence (DNA): TGCAGTGCTAGCCCTAGCGGGGGAGAGACCCAGTACTTC.